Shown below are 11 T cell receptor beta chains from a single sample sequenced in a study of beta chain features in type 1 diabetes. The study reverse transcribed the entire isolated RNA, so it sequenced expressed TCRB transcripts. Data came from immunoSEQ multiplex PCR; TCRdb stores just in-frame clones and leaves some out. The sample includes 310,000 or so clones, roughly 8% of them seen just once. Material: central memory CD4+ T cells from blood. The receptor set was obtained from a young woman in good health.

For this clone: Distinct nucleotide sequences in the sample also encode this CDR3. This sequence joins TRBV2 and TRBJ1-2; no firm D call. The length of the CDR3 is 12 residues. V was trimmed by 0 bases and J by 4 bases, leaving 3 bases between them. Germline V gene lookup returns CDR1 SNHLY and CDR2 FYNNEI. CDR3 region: CASSEAGYGYTF. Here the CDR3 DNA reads TGTGCCAGCAGTGAAGCGGGCTATGGCTACACCTTC.

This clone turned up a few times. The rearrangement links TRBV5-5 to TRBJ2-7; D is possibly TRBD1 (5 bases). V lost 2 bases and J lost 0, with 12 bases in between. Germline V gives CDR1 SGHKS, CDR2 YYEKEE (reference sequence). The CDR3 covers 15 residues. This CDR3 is CASSFGASSSYEQYF. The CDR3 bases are TGTGCCAGCAGCTTTGGGGCTTCAAGCTCCTACGAGCAGTACTTC.

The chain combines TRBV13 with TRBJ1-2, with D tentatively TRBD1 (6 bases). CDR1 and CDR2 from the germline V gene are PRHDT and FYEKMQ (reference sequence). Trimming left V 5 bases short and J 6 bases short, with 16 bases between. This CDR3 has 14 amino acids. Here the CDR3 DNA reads TGTGCCAGCAGCCATAACAGGGCCTCGGATGGCTACACCTTC. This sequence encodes CASSHNRASDGYTF.

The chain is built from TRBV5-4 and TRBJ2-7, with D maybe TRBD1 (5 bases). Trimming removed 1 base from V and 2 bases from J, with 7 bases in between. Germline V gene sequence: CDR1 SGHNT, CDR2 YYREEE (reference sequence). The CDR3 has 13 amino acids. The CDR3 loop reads CASSLLGAYEQYF. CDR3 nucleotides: TGTGCCAGCAGCTTGCTAGGGGCCTACGAGCAGTACTTC.

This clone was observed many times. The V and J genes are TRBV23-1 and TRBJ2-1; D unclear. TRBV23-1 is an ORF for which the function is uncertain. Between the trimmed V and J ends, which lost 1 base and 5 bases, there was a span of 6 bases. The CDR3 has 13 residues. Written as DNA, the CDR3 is TGCGCCAGCAGTCAATTCTGCCACAATGAGCAGTTCTTC. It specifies CASSQFCHNEQFF.

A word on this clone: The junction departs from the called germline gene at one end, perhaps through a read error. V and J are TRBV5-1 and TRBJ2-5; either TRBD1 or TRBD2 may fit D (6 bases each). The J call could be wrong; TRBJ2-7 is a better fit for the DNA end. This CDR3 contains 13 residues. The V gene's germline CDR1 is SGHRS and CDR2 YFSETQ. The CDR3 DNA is TGCGCCAGTAGCTTCCCCGGGGGCGACGAGCAGTACTTC. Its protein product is CASSFPGGDEQYF.

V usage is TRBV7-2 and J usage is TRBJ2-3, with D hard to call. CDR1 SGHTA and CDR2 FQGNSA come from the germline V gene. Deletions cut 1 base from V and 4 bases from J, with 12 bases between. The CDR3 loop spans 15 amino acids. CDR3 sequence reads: CASSLGSYPADTQYF. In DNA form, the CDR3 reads TGTGCCAGCAGCTTAGGATCCTACCCCGCAGATACGCAGTATTTT.

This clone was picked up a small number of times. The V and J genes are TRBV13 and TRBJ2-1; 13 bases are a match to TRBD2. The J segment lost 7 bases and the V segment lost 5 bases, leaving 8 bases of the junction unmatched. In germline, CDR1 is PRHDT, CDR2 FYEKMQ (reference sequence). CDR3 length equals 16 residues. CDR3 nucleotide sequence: TGTGCCAGCAGCAAACGTACTAGCGGGAGGGATAATGAGCAGTTCTTC. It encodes CASSKRTSGRDNEQFF.

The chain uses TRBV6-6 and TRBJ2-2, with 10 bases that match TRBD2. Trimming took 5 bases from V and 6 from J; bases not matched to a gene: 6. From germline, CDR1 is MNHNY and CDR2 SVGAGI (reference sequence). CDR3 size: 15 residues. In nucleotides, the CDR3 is TGTGCCAGCAGTCCTAGCGGGAGCGTGGCCGGGGAGCTGTTTTTT. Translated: CASSPSGSVAGELFF.

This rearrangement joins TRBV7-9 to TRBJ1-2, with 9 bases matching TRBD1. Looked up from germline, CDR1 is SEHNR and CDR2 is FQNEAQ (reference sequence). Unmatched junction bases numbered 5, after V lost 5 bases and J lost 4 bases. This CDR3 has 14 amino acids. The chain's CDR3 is CASSPTGGSYGYTF. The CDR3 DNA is TGTGCCAGCAGCCCGACAGGGGGAAGCTATGGCTACACCTTC.

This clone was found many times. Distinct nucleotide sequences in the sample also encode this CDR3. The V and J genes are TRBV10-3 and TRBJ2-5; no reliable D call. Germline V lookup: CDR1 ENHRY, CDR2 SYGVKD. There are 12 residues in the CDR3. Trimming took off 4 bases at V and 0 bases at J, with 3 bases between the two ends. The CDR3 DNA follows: TGTGCCATCAGTGTCGACCAAGAGACCCAGTACTTC. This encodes CAISVDQETQYF.